This T cell receptor (beta chain) was recovered during a study of T cells expressing NK-cell markers. The overall study: Repertoire data for TCR beta were derived from sorted T cells (CD3+CD56+NKG2C+, CD3+CD56+NKG2C- and CD3+CD56-NKG2C+). Eight donors were sequenced, seven testing HCMV-seropositive and one testing seronegative. Study-wide results and limits: It was still unclear whether expanded NKG2C+ T cell clones were HCMV specific. Of the CD8+ T cell pool in over 5 donors, roughly 1.0-7.0% was accounted for by dominant NKG2C+ clonotypes.

TCRdb reanalyzed the 5' RACE reads, giving one entry per CDR3 protein sequence and no DNA. The sample totals around 380,000 distinct CDR3 sequences. CDR1 and CDR2 from the germline V gene are MGHDK and SYGVNS. CDR3 length equals 14 residues. As to this clonotype: Its antigen is not known.

The specimen sequenced was blood T cells: a sorted CD56 or NKG2C T cell subset, CD4+ or CD8+ T cells, or bulk PBMC T cells (not recorded which). The origin of this receptor is a woman in her fifties or sixties in good health. This chain joins TRBV25-1 and TRBJ2-3; TCRdb's assignment of TRBD1 cannot be checked, as there is no DNA. The CDR3 here is CASGGRGTTDTQYF.